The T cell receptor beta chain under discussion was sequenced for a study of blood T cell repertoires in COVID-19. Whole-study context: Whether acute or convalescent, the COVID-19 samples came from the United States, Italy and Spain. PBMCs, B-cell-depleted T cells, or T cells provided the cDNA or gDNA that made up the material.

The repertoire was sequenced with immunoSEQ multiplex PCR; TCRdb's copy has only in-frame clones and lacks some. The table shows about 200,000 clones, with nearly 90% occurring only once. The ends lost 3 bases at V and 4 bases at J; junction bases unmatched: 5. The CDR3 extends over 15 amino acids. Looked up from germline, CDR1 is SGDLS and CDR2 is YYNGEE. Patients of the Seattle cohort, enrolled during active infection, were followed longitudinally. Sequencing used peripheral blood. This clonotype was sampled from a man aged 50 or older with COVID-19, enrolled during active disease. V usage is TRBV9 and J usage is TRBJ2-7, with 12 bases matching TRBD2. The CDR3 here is CASSDGLAGLYEQYF. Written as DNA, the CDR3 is TGTGCCAGCAGCGACGGACTAGCGGGATTATACGAGCAGTACTTC.